What follows are 22 T cell receptor beta chains derived from one specimen sequenced in a study of CXCR3-negative and CXCR3-positive naive CD8 T cells (dated by TCRdb to between 2017 and 2020). Sequenced using a NextSeq 550. The Human TCR Profiling Kit (MiLaboratory) was used to prepare UMI-labeled 5' RACE TRB cDNA libraries. TCRdb reprocessed the public reads and reports one entry per CDR3 protein sequence, without DNA. This sample's records show some 130,000 distinct CDR3 sequences. The ten top clones hold less than 0.3% of the sample. Input material: naive CXCR3- CD8+ T cells from blood. Sample cell subset or site, as interpreted from the label and publication: CD45RO-CCR7+CD27+CD95- naive CD8+ T cells lacking CXCR3 (TNR3-). The origin of the receptors is a human donor in good health. Some clones in this sample may be carry-over from other donors' samples.

V usage is TRBV30 and J usage is TRBJ1-1; TCRdb designates TRBD1, a call that cannot be tested without DNA. Looked up from germline, CDR1 is GTSNPN and CDR2 is SVGIG (reference sequence). CDR3 size: 12 residues. The CDR3 sequence: CASDRVNTEAFF.

CDR3 sequence: CASSPTSGGALDTQYF. The V and J genes are TRBV12-3 or TRBV12-4 and TRBJ2-3; the TRBD2 assignment by TCRdb is unverifiable without DNA. This CDR3 is 16 amino acids long.

The J gene is TRBJ2-5, the V gene TRBV5-1; TCRdb's assignment of TRBD2 cannot be checked, as there is no DNA. Germline V gene sequence: CDR1 SGHRS, CDR2 YFSETQ. The CDR3 is 16 residues long. The CDR3 sequence: CASSVSGTWIGETQYF.

The chain recombines TRBV29-1 with TRBJ2-7; without DNA, the TCRdb call of TRBD2 cannot be checked. This CDR3 is built from 12 residues. In germline, CDR1 is SQVTM, CDR2 ANQGSEA. CDR3: CSVEDLVGLTYF.

The rearrangement joins TRBV5-1 to TRBJ2-7; TCRdb proposes TRBD1, but this gene call is untestable without DNA. The CDR3 has 15 amino acids. Germline values: CDR1 SGHRS, CDR2 YFSETQ. The CDR3 is CASSWVGGQSDEQYF.

The chain uses TRBV24-1 and TRBJ2-2; TCRdb's D gene call, TRBD1, goes unchecked for lack of DNA. CDR1 is KGHDR, CDR2 SFDVKD, per germline. The CDR3 contains 17 residues. CDR3 protein: CATSDFSGQTNTGELFF.

The chain joins TRBV4-3 to TRBJ1-2; lacking DNA, the TRBD1 call made by TCRdb goes unchecked. The CDR3 is 15 residues long. From germline, CDR1 is LGHNA and CDR2 YSLEER. The CDR3 here is CASSQATGTGDGYTF.

The J gene is TRBJ1-2, the V gene TRBV18; the D gene TCRdb calls, TRBD1, cannot be checked with no DNA. CDR3 length: 17 amino acids. Germline CDR1 is KGHSH and CDR2 is LQKENI. The CDR3 loop is CASSPPPLGGQLYGYTF. The complete variable domain, with remaining parts taken from reference TRBV18 and TRBJ1-2, reads NAGVMQNPRHLVRRRGQEARLRCSPMKGHSHVYWYRQLPEEGLKFMVYLQKENIIDESGMPKERFSAEFPKEGPSILRIQQVVRGDSAAYFCASSPPPLGGQLYGYTFGSGTRLTVV.

The chain links TRBV7-9 to TRBJ2-7; the D call of TRBD2 rests on TCRdb alone, since no DNA is present to check it. CDR3 length: 14 amino acids. Per the germline V gene, CDR1 is SEHNR and CDR2 is FQNEAQ (reference sequence). Here the CDR3 reads CASSLRTRAYEQYF.

The chain joins TRBV6-2 or TRBV6-3 to TRBJ2-5; TCRdb lists TRBD1, though no DNA is available to test this call. Germline CDR1 and CDR2: MNHEY and SVGEGT. The CDR3 spans 16 residues. The CDR3 spells CASSYSGRGTQETQYF.

The chain has TRBV20-1 and TRBJ2-1; TCRdb gives TRBD2 as the D gene, but with no DNA this cannot be confirmed. This CDR3 is 17 amino acids long. CDR1 is DFQATT, CDR2 SNEGSKA, per germline (reference sequence). CDR3 sequence reads: CSGDGTSGRVATNEQFF.

CDR3 loop: CASSFARDIEQFF. The genes are TRBV7-6 and TRBJ2-1. The CDR3 extends over 13 amino acids. From germline, CDR1 is SGHVS and CDR2 FNYEAQ.

The chain uses TRBV3-1 and TRBJ2-1; TCRdb lists TRBD2, though no DNA is available to test this call. The CDR3 has 18 amino acids. Germline-derived CDR1 and CDR2 are LGHDT and YNNKEL (reference sequence). The CDR3 sequence: CASSQSWISGRPRNEQFF.

The CDR3 loop reads CASSPARGGNQPQHF. The rearrangement joins TRBV28 to TRBJ1-5; TCRdb indicates TRBD1, and absent DNA this call remains unverified. The germline V gene has CDR1 MDHEN and CDR2 SYDVKM. CDR3 length: 15 amino acids.

CDR3 loop: CASSLEDYNSPLHF. The gene calls are TRBV28 and TRBJ1-6. This CDR3 has 14 amino acids. From germline, CDR1 is MDHEN and CDR2 SYDVKM.

V gene TRBV14 combines with J gene TRBJ2-6; with no DNA, the TCRdb D assignment of TRBD1 cannot be verified. Per the germline V gene, CDR1 is SGHDN and CDR2 is FVKESK. The CDR3 sequence is 17 residues long. CDR3 amino acids: CASSLPFRDPGANVLTF.

CDR3 protein: CASSLGQGRSYNSPLHF. The J gene is TRBJ1-6, the V gene TRBV13; TCRdb names TRBD1, which stays unverified in the absence of DNA. Germline-derived CDR1 and CDR2 are PRHDT and FYEKMQ (reference sequence). There are 17 residues in the CDR3.

The CDR3 loop is CASSPALTSGSSTDTQYF. The V and J genes are TRBV9 and TRBJ2-3; the TCRdb D gene call, TRBD2, has no DNA to confirm it. This CDR3 has 18 amino acids. The germline gives CDR1 SGDLS, CDR2 YYNGEE.

The CDR3 reads CASSLARRAGEQFF. The rearrangement uses TRBV7-6 and TRBJ2-1; TCRdb picks TRBD2, but there is no DNA to check that call. This CDR3 is 14 amino acids long. Germline assignment: CDR1 SGHVS and CDR2 FNYEAQ.

V and J are TRBV12-3 or TRBV12-4 and TRBJ2-5; the D call of TRBD1 rests on TCRdb alone, since no DNA is present to check it. The CDR3 runs 16 residues. CDR3 region: CASSLFPGQGIKTQYF.

The chain couples TRBV29-1 to TRBJ2-2; lacking DNA, the TRBD1 call made by TCRdb goes unchecked. Per the germline V gene, CDR1 is SQVTM and CDR2 is ANQGSEA. The CDR3 covers 15 residues. The CDR3 here is CSVEDAGSNTGELFF.

V usage is TRBV15 and J usage is TRBJ1-1; TCRdb's assignment of TRBD1 cannot be checked, as there is no DNA. From germline, CDR1 is LNHNV and CDR2 YYDKDF (reference sequence). The CDR3 spans 15 residues. This chain's CDR3 is CATSSTGTGMTEAFF.